Listed below are T cell receptor beta chains from one sample, sequenced in a study of T-cell memory formation after mild COVID-19. TCRdb reanalysed the 5' RACE reads using MiXCR and keeps one entry per CDR3 protein. The sample lists about 400,000 distinct CDR3 sequences; around 14% were seen once. The sequenced sample was PBMCs or a T cell subset sorted from them (not recorded which). Receptors were obtained from a man younger than 35 who had mild COVID-19 (a few samples of this study predate the infection). Cell type and time point are not known. Both conserved end residues are part of each CDR3. The D gene is left open where the match is weak. Not every row has a clone size; where given, it reads once, few, many or a size class.

cdr3_nt	cdr3_aa	j_call	v_call	clone_size	d_call
TGTGCCAGCAAAGTATGGGGCGGGCCCAGCACAGATACGCAGTATTTT	CASKVWGGPSTDTQYF	TRBJ2-3	TRBV7-2	.	.
TGTGCCACCAGCAGAGATTCCCACAGGGGCTATGGCTACACCTTC	CATSRDSHRGYGYTF	TRBJ1-2	TRBV15	few	TRBD1
TGTGCCAGCAGTGATTCAGGGGATTACAATGAGCAGTTCTTC	CASSDSGDYNEQFF	TRBJ2-1	TRBV6-1	few	.
TGTGCCAGCAGCTTCGGGGGGATCCCGCAGTATTTT	CASSFGGIPQYF	TRBJ2-3	TRBV7-9	many	TRBD2
TGCAGTGCTAGAGGCGGGGTGGGGAATGAGCAGTTCTTC	CSARGGVGNEQFF	TRBJ2-1	TRBV20-1	.	.
TGTGCCAGCAGCCCCTTTGGGGGCACAGATACGCAGTATTTT	CASSPFGGTDTQYF	TRBJ2-3	TRBV7-3	.	.
TGTGCTAGTCGTCGGGCAGGTCGGCTCGAGCAGTACTTC	CASRRAGRLEQYF	TRBJ2-7	TRBV12-5	.	.
TGTGCCAGCAGCGGTTACGGGTACTATGGCTACACCTTC	CASSGYGYYGYTF	TRBJ1-2	TRBV7-9	.	.
TGCGCCAGCAGCGAAGGGTTTGCGGGGGGGAACACTGAAGCTTTCTTT	CASSEGFAGGNTEAFF	TRBJ1-1	TRBV4-3	.	.
TGCGCCAGCAGACCGACGGGGGGGAAGGAGACCCAGTACTTC	CASRPTGGKETQYF	TRBJ2-5	TRBV5-1	.	TRBD2
TGCAGTGCTAGGCCAGGCGTTGGAAACACCATATATTTT	CSARPGVGNTIYF	TRBJ1-3	TRBV20-1	few	.
TGCGCCAGCAGCTTGGCACGGATGAACACTGAAGCTTTCTTT	CASSLARMNTEAFF	TRBJ1-1	TRBV5-1	few	.
TGTGCCAGCAGCCAAGTACAGGGGAGTCAGCCCCAGCATTTT	CASSQVQGSQPQHF	TRBJ1-5	TRBV4-2	.	TRBD1